This T cell receptor beta chain is from a study of identical twins listed by TCRdb under 2016. In the study overall: The study deep-sequenced TCR alpha and beta repertoires from monozygotic twins, unrelated adults of various ages and cord blood to test whether fetal clonotypes persist. To rule out contamination, replicate twin experiments were performed at different times with different library preparation protocols. The study at large found these results: Out-of-frame TCR alpha sharing in monozygotic twins was systematically underestimated by recombination models, whereas sharing between unrelated individuals was in agreement with the recombination models. Fewer insertions were carried by abundant cord blood beta clonotypes, a similar but weaker trend appeared in young adult naive repertoires, and no such trend appeared in memory repertoires. Invariant T cells such as MAIT and iNKT could partly confound zero-insertion analyses, though diverse VJ usage argued against this for most clonotypes. Compared with coincidental sharing between unrelated individuals, out-of-frame TCR alpha sequences shared between twins showed an excess of sequences with low generation probability. Conclusions relied on cross-sectional statistical analysis, since the same donors could not be followed over many years. Excess twin sharing in beta out-of-frame sequences was weaker because fewer shared sequences lowered the signal-to-noise ratio.

Concerning this clonotype: Its antigen is still unknown. No per-base quality is available; no much larger clone lies one base away.

The library came from 5' RACE. Sequencing was carried out with an Illumina HiSeq 2000. Template switching added a universal primer binding site, and the final cDNA carried a unique molecular identifier that allowed TCR cDNA molecules to be counted accurately. First-strand cDNA for TCR alpha and beta chains was synthesized from specific primers in the conserved constant-segment region. To control for contamination, each cDNA library was double barcoded with a SMART-Mk sample barcode plus Illumina barcodes. TruSeq adapter sequences along with Illumina sample barcodes were introduced in two successive PCR steps. The Illumina HiSeq platform was used with custom primers to sequence TCR alpha and beta cDNA libraries. Per the source publication's procedure: MiGEC was used to process raw reads and extract unique molecular identifiers, and MiXCR was used to find CDR3 positions. For each individual, recombination models were inferred using an EM algorithm with the repgenHMM and IGoR tools. The analysis of shared clonotypes was done with the tcR package in R, with sharing normalized by the product of cloneset sizes. To study raw recombination without the effects of thymic and clonal selection, out-of-frame nonproductive sequences were analyzed. TCRdb applied fastp at Q25 and MiXCR to the public reads, then kept only in-frame beta chains. Each entry merges the rows of one CDR3 protein and shows their most common DNA and genes. TCRdb, not the original authors, processed these V and J calls. For this sample there are 450,000 or so distinct CDR3 sequences; approximately 15% appear just once. The top ten hold 0.5% to 0.65% of the sample.

Every donor was a healthy Caucasian. The twin cohort comprised three pairs of female monozygotic twins, all aged roughly 18 to 29 years. CD4+ and CD8+ T cell populations were isolated with positive isolation kits from Invitrogen. The same sample was also used in a study of yellow fever vaccine responses in identical twins. As that second study puts it: According to the authors, in identical twins the way T cells responded to vaccination appeared partly convergent and partly personalized. In identical twins, the study followed T cell clones that responded to the vaccine with precision.

This sequence was found in a woman aged 18-35 years in good health. Sequenced: CD4+ T cells sorted from blood.

The encoded CDR3 is CASRPLMGNEQFF. The bases are TGTGCCAGCAGACCCCTCATGGGCAATGAGCAGTTCTTC. The sequence is built from TRBV7-2 and TRBJ2-1; the D gene is unclear. From its cysteine to its phenylalanine, the CDR3 spans 13 amino acids. The sequence is cut down to CDR3 DNA, 39 bases in frame from base 1. As encoded in the germline V gene, CDR1 is SGHTA while CDR2 is FQGNSA. The V end loses 6 bases and the J end loses 6 bases, and a stretch of 12 bases separates them.